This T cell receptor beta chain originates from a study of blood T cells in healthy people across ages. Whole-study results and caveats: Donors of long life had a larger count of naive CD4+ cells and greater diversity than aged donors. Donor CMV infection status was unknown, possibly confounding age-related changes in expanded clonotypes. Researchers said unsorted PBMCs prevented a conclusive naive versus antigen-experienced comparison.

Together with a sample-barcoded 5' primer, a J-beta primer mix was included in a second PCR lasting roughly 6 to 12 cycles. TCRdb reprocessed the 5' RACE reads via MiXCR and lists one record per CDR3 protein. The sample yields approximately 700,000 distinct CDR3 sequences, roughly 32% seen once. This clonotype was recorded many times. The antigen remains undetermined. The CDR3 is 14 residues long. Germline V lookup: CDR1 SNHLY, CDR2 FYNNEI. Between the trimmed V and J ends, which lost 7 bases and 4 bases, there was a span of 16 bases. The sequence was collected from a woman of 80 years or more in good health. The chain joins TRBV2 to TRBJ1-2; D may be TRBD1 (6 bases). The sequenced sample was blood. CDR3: CASTEQGPLYGYTF. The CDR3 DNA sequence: TGTGCCAGCACGGAACAGGGACCCCTCTATGGCTACACCTTC.